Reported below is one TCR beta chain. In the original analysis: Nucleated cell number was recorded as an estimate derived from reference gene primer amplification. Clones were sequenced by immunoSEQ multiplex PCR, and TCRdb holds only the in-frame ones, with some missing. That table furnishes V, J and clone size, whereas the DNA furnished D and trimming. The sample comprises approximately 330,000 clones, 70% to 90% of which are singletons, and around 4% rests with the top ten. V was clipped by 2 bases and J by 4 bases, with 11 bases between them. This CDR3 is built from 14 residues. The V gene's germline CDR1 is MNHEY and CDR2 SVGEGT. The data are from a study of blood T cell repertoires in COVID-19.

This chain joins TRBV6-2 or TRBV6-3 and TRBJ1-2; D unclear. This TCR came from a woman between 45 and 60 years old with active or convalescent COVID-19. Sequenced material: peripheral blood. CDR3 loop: CASSYREWSYGYTF. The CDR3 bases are TGTGCCAGCAGTTACAGAGAATGGAGCTATGGCTACACCTTC.